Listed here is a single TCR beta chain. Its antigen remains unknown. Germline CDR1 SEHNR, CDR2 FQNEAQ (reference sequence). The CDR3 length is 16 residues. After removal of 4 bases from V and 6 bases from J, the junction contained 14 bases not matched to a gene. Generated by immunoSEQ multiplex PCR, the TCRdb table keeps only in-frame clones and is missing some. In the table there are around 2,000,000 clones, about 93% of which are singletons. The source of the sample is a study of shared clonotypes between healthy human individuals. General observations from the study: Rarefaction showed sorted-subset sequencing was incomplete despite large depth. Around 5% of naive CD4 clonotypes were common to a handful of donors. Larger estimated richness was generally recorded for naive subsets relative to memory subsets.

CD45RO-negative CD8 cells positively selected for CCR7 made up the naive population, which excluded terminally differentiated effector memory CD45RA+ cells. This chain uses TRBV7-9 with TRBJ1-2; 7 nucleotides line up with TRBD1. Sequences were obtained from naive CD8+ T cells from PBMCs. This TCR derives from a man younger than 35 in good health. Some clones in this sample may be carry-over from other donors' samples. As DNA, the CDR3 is TGTGCCAGCAGCTCCCTGGTCAGGGGGGGCGGGGATGGCTACACCTTC. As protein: CASSSLVRGGGDGYTF.